Shown below are 26 T cell receptor beta chains from a single sample sequenced in a study of blood T cell repertoires in COVID-19. Clones were read by immunoSEQ multiplex PCR, and TCRdb kept only the in-frame ones, dropping some. The sample contains 75,000 or so clones, approximately 85% of which appear only once. Sample: peripheral blood. The receptors derive from a man aged 50 or older with acute or convalescent COVID-19.

The V gene is TRBV10-1, the J gene TRBJ1-4; D uncertain. The CDR3 is 17 residues long. V was clipped by 7 bases and J by 0 bases, with 18 bases between them. CDR1 is WNHNN and CDR2 is SYGVQD in the germline V gene (reference sequence). The CDR3 reads CASIGLAASATNEKLFF. CDR3 bases: TGCGCCAGCATCGGGTTAGCAGCAAGTGCAACTAATGAAAAACTGTTTTTT.

J is TRBJ1-5 and V is TRBV5-1; D is unresolved. CDR1 is SGHRS, CDR2 YFSETQ, per germline. The CDR3 totals 14 residues. Trimming took 0 bases from V and 2 from J, leaving 6 bases between them. The CDR3 spells CASSLDGGNQPQHF. The CDR3 region has the DNA TGCGCCAGCAGCTTGGATGGAGGCAATCAGCCCCAGCATTTT.

V and J are TRBV15 and TRBJ1-1, with a tentative D call TRBD1 (6 bases). CDR1 is LNHNV, CDR2 YYDKDF, per germline (reference sequence). CDR3 size: 17 residues. V lost 0 bases and J 3 bases, leaving 17 bases between the germline ends. CDR3 region: CATSRDRAGVVDTEAFF. The CDR3 DNA reads TGTGCCACCAGCAGAGATCGCGCAGGGGTCGTTGACACTGAAGCTTTCTTT.

V and J are TRBV5-6 and TRBJ2-5; D is ambiguous. This CDR3 region has 16 residues. CDR1 and CDR2 from the germline V gene are SGHDT and YYEEEE. Trimming stripped 4 bases from V and 0 bases from J, with 16 bases between. CDR3: CASSPNPAKYQETQYF. CDR3 nucleotides: TGTGCCAGCAGCCCGAACCCCGCGAAATACCAAGAGACCCAGTACTTC.

This chain links TRBV2 with TRBJ2-7; 9 bases align to TRBD2. Germline V lookup: CDR1 SNHLY, CDR2 FYNNEI. Trimming cost V 7 bases and J 3 bases; bases outside gene matches: 10. This CDR3 comprises 15 residues. This chain's CDR3 is CASTTPDSGGYEQYF. The CDR3 DNA sequence: TGTGCCAGCACCACCCCGGATAGCGGGGGCTACGAGCAGTACTTC.

The chain uses TRBV24-1 and TRBJ1-1; TRBD1 might be the D (6 bases). V shed 3 bases and J shed 7 bases, with 11 bases lying between them. Germline V gene lookup returns CDR1 KGHDR and CDR2 SFDVKD. The CDR3 length is 13 residues. DNA of the CDR3: TGTGCCACCAGTGATGTACAGGGCCATGAAGCTTTCTTT. This codes for CATSDVQGHEAFF.

The chain is built from TRBV5-4 and TRBJ2-7; 9 bases are a match to TRBD2. The CDR3 loop spans 15 amino acids. Germline V gene lookup returns CDR1 SGHNT and CDR2 YYREEE (reference sequence). J lost 0 bases, V lost 1 base, and 2 bases had no gene match. The CDR3 DNA reads as TGTGCCAGCAGCTTGATAGCGGGGGACTCCTACGAGCAGTACTTC. This gives the protein CASSLIAGDSYEQYF.

V is TRBV27 and J is TRBJ1-5, with D possibly matching TRBD1 (5 bases). V was clipped by 4 bases and J by 4 bases, with 8 bases between them. Germline V gene lookup returns CDR1 MNHEY and CDR2 SMNVEV (reference sequence). This CDR3 is 13 amino acids long. The CDR3, as DNA: TGTGCCAGCAGTTGGAACAGGAATCAGCCCCAGCATTTT. Encoded protein: CASSWNRNQPQHF.

The chain uses TRBV3-1 (or the pseudogene TRBV3-2) and TRBJ1-5; D call uncertain. V dropped 1 base and J dropped 2 bases, with 6 bases sitting between them. This CDR3 is 14 amino acids long. Germline V gene lookup returns CDR1 LGHDT and CDR2 YNNKEL (reference sequence). The CDR3 DNA follows: TGTGCCAGCAGCCAAGCGGTTGGCAATCAGCCCCAGCATTTT. Translation gives CASSQAVGNQPQHF.

This clone was detected once. The J gene is TRBJ2-7, the V gene TRBV30, with 8 bases matching TRBD1. V dropped 5 bases and J dropped 3; count of bases not matched to a gene: 9. Germline V gives CDR1 GTSNPN, CDR2 SVGIG (reference sequence). There are 14 residues in the CDR3. The CDR3 region has the DNA TGTGCCTGGGTTACCGGGACAGGATTCTACGAGCAGTACTTC. Protein: CAWVTGTGFYEQYF.

The chain couples TRBV6-5 to TRBJ2-4, with 7 bases that match TRBD1. Germline V CDR1 and CDR2: MNHEY, SVGAGI. The CDR3 is made up of 16 amino acids. J lost 1 base, V lost 0 bases, and 3 bases had no gene match. The CDR3 loop is CASSYSPRGAKNIQYF. CDR3 coding DNA: TGTGCCAGCAGTTACTCGCCCAGGGGGGCCAAAAACATTCAGTACTTC.

Judged by abundance, this clone is medium-sized. The rearrangement joins TRBV24-1 to TRBJ2-1; TRBD1 matches 8 bases. CDR3 length equals 15 residues. With 6 bases clipped from V and 4 bases from J, the junction kept 7 bases outside the gene matches. Germline V gene lookup returns CDR1 KGHDR and CDR2 SFDVKD. The CDR3 is CATSRRGQGYNEQFF. The CDR3 DNA reads as TGTGCCACCAGTCGGCGCGGACAGGGTTACAATGAGCAGTTCTTC.

The V and J genes are TRBV3-1 (or the pseudogene TRBV3-2) and TRBJ1-5, with D uncertain. The CDR3 has 14 residues. The germline V gene encodes CDR1 LGHDT and CDR2 YNNKEL (reference sequence). V lost 1 base, J lost 6 bases, and 10 bases lay in between. Written as DNA, the CDR3 is TGTGCCAGCAGCCAAGCCGGGATAGGTCAGCCCCAGCATTTT. Encoded protein: CASSQAGIGQPQHF.

This clone appeared once. The gene calls are TRBV19 and TRBJ2-1; 12 bases are shared with TRBD2. With 5 bases clipped from V and 8 bases from J, the junction kept 7 bases outside the gene matches. There are 15 residues in the CDR3. CDR1 and CDR2 from the germline V gene are LNHDA and SQIVND (reference sequence). The CDR3: CASSPGLAGLYEQFF. The CDR3 DNA sequence: TGTGCCAGTAGTCCAGGACTAGCGGGGCTCTATGAGCAGTTCTTC.

CDR3 coding DNA: TGTGCCAGTAGTATGGGACACATCAATCAGCCCCAGCATTTT. Translation gives CASSMGHINQPQHF. V and J are TRBV19 and TRBJ1-5, with D perhaps matching TRBD1 (6 bases). Germline V gives CDR1 LNHDA, CDR2 SQIVND (reference sequence). This CDR3 comprises 14 residues. V lost 3 bases to trimming and J lost 3 bases, with 9 bases between them.

V usage is TRBV6-5 and J usage is TRBJ2-7; maybe TRBD2 (7 bases). Germline CDR1 and CDR2: MNHEY and SVGAGI. The CDR3 has 13 amino acids. Trimming removed 5 bases from V and 6 bases from J, with 14 bases in between. The DNA for the CDR3 is TGTGCCAGCAGTCTGAGTAGGGGGGGCGAGCAGTACTTC. It specifies CASSLSRGGEQYF.

The V call is TRBV30, the J call TRBJ1-5; 7 bases are shared with TRBD1. The CDR3 has 14 amino acids. The ends lost 3 bases at V and 3 bases at J; junction bases unmatched: 5. From germline, CDR1 is GTSNPN and CDR2 SVGIG (reference sequence). The CDR3 nucleotides are TGTGCCTGGAGCACGGGACAGCCCAATCAGCCCCAGCATTTT. This codes for CAWSTGQPNQPQHF.

The chain links TRBV5-4 to TRBJ2-7; TRBD2 agrees at 12 bases. J lost 1 base, V lost 3 bases, and 5 bases had no gene match. Germline V gene sequence: CDR1 SGHNT, CDR2 YYREEE (reference sequence). The CDR3 has 16 residues. The CDR3 reads CASSSPGLAGSYEQYF. The CDR3 region has the DNA TGTGCCAGCAGCTCCCCGGGACTAGCGGGTTCCTACGAGCAGTACTTC.

V and J are TRBV4-1 and TRBJ2-7, with TRBD2 identical over 8 bases. This CDR3 comprises 16 residues. Losses at the gene ends were 0 bases for V and 0 bases for J; bases not matched to a gene: 4. The germline V gene has CDR1 MGHRA and CDR2 YSYEKL. CDR3 loop: CASSQDKLADSYEQYF. The CDR3 nucleotides read TGCGCCAGCAGCCAAGATAAACTAGCGGACTCCTACGAGCAGTACTTC.

The chain couples TRBV19 to TRBJ1-5, with TRBD1 identical over 10 bases. The CDR3 is 14 amino acids. With V trimmed by 7 bases and J by 6 bases, 6 bases remained unmatched. CDR1 and CDR2 (germline): LNHDA, SQIVND (reference sequence). The CDR3 here is CASTKGTGAQPQHF. For the CDR3, the DNA is TGTGCCAGTACTAAAGGGACAGGGGCTCAGCCCCAGCATTTT. Filled out from reference TRBV19 and TRBJ1-5, the complete variable domain reads DGGITQSPKYLFRKEGQNVTLSCEQNLNHDAMYWYRQDPGQGLRLIYYSQIVNDFQKGDIAEGYSVSREKKESFPLTVTSAQKNPTAFYLCASTKGTGAQPQHFGDGTRLSIL.

This rearrangement joins TRBV19 to TRBJ1-1, with no clear D. The V end lost 1 base, the J end lost 1 base, and 4 bases lay between the germline ends. The CDR3 consists of 13 residues. Germline V gene data show CDR1 as LNHDA and CDR2 as SQIVND (reference sequence). The CDR3 DNA is TGTGCCAGTAGTATAGGGGCGAACACTGAAGCTTTCTTT. Its protein is CASSIGANTEAFF.

The gene calls are TRBV10-3 and TRBJ2-7; unclear D gene. V was clipped by 2 bases and J by 6 bases, with 5 bases between them. Germline V gene data show CDR1 as ENHRY and CDR2 as SYGVKD. The CDR3 length is 11 residues. In DNA form, the CDR3 reads TGTGCCATCAGTGAGGGTAGCGAGCAGTACTTC. This encodes CAISEGSEQYF.

The chain employs TRBV18 and TRBJ1-4, with 8 bases aligning to TRBD1. V trimming: 1 base; J trimming: 4 bases; junction bases outside the gene matches: 14. CDR3 length: 19 amino acids. The germline V gene has CDR1 KGHSH and CDR2 LQKENI. In DNA form, the CDR3 reads TGTGCCAGCTCACCACGCATTGACTTAACAGGGGGGAATAATGAAAAACTGTTTTTT. Amino acid sequence: CASSPRIDLTGGNNEKLFF.

The rearrangement links TRBV6-5 to TRBJ2-7, with unresolved D. The CDR3 runs 13 residues. CDR1 and CDR2 (germline): MNHEY, SVGAGI. V lost 6 bases and J 1 base, leaving 10 bases between the germline ends. CDR3 residues: CASRPTPSYEQYF. The DNA for the CDR3 is TGTGCCAGCAGACCGACACCATCCTACGAGCAGTACTTC.

This sequence joins TRBV7-9 and TRBJ2-1; D gene unclear. The germline V and J ends were trimmed by 2 bases and 5 bases, with 16 bases remaining between them. The CDR3 is made up of 16 amino acids. The germline CDR1 and CDR2 sequences are SEHNR and FQNEAQ (reference sequence). Here the CDR3 reads CASSLNDATANNEQFF. Here the CDR3 DNA reads TGTGCCAGCAGCTTAAATGATGCCACCGCGAACAATGAGCAGTTCTTC. The entire variable domain, with the rest obtained from reference TRBV7-9 and TRBJ2-1, is as follows: DTGVSQNPRHKITKRGQNVTFRCDPISEHNRLYWYRQTLGQGPEFLTYFQNEAQLEKSRLLSDRFSAERPKGSFSTLEIQRTEQGDSAMYLCASSLNDATANNEQFFGPGTRLTVL.

CDR3 in amino acids: CASSFSGTVTDTQYF. CDR3 bases: TGCGCCAGCAGCTTCTCCGGGACAGTGACAGATACGCAGTATTTT. The chain couples TRBV5-1 to TRBJ2-3; 7 nucleotides match TRBD1. The CDR3 loop spans 15 amino acids. J gave up 3 bases and V 2 bases, and 6 bases lay outside the gene matches. Germline-derived CDR1 and CDR2 are SGHRS and YFSETQ.